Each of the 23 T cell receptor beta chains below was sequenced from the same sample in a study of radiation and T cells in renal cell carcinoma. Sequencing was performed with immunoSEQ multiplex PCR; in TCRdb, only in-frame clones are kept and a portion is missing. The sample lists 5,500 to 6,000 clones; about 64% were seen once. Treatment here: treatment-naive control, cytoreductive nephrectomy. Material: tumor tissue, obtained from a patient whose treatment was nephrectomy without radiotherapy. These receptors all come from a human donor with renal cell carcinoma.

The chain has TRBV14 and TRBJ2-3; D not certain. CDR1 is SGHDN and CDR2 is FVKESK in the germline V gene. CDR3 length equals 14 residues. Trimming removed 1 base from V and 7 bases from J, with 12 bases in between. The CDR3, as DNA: TGTGCCAGCAGCCAAGCTACCGCCTTTAATACGCAGTATTTT. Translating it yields CASSQATAFNTQYF.

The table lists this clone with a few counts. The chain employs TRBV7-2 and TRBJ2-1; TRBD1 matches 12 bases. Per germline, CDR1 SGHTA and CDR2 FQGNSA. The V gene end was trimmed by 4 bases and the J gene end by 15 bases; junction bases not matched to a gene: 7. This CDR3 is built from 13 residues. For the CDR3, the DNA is TGTGCCAGCAGCTCCGGGACAGGGGGCGCCGGGTTCTTC. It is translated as CASSSGTGGAGFF.

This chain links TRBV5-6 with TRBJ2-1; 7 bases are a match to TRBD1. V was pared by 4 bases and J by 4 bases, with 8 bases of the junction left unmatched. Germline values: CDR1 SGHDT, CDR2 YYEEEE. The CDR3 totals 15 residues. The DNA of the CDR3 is TGTGCCAGCAGCCCGGGACAGCCGATTTACAATGAGCAGTTCTTC. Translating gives CASSPGQPIYNEQFF. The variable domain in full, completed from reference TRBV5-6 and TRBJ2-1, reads DAGVTQSPTHLIKTRGQQVTLRCSPKSGHDTVSWYQQALGQGPQFIFQYYEEEERQRGNFPDRFSGHQFPNYSSELNVNALLLGDSALYLCASSPGQPIYNEQFFGPGTRLTVL.

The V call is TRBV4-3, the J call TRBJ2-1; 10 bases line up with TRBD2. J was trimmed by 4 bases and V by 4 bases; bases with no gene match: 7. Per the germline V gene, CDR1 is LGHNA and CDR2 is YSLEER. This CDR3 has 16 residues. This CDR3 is CASSPTSGRSYNEQFF. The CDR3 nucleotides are TGCGCCAGCAGCCCGACTAGCGGGCGTTCTTACAATGAGCAGTTCTTC.

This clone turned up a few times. The CDR3 region has the DNA TGTGCCAGCAGAAACGACAGGGTCTACTATGGCTACACCTTC. The encoded protein is CASRNDRVYYGYTF. The V and J genes are TRBV28 and TRBJ1-2; 7 nucleotides line up with TRBD1. CDR3 length: 14 amino acids. Trimming took 6 bases from V and 3 from J; bases not matched to a gene: 7. Germline CDR1 MDHEN, CDR2 SYDVKM.

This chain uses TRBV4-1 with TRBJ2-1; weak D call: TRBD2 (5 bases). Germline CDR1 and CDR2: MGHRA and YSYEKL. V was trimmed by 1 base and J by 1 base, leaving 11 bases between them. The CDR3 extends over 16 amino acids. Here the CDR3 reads CASSQVVTGSYNEQFF. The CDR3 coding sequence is TGCGCCAGCAGCCAAGTGGTAACGGGGTCCTACAATGAGCAGTTCTTC.

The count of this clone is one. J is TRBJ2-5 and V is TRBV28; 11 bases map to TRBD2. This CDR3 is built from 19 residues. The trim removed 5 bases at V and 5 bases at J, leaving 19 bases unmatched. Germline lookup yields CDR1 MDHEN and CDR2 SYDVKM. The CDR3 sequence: CASSLPTTLLAGVGETQYF. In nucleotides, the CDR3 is TGTGCCAGCAGTCTACCCACCACCCTACTAGCGGGAGTAGGGGAGACCCAGTACTTC. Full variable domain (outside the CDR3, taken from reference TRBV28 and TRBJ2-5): DVKVTQSSRYLVKRTGEKVFLECVQDMDHENMFWYRQDPGLGLRLIYFSYDVKMKEKGDIPEGYSVSREKKERFSLILESASTNQTSMYLCASSLPTTLLAGVGETQYFGPGTRLLVL.

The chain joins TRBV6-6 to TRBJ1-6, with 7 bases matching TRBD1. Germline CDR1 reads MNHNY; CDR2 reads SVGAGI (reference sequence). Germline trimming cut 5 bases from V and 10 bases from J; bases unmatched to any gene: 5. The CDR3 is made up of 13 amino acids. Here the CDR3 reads CASSGGRGSPLHF. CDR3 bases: TGTGCCAGCAGTGGCGGCAGGGGGTCACCCCTCCACTTT.

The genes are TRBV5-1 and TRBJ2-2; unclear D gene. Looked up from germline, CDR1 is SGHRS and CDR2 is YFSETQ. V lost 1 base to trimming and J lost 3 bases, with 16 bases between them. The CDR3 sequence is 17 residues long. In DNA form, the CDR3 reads TGCGCCAGCAGCTTGAATGACATTAAGCAAGACACCGGGGAGCTGTTTTTT. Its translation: CASSLNDIKQDTGELFF.

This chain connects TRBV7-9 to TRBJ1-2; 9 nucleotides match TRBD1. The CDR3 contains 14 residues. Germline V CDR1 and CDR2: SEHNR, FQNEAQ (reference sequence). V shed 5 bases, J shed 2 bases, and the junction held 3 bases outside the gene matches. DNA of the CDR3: TGTGCCAGCAGCCCGGGACAGGGCAACTATGGCTACACCTTC. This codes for CASSPGQGNYGYTF.

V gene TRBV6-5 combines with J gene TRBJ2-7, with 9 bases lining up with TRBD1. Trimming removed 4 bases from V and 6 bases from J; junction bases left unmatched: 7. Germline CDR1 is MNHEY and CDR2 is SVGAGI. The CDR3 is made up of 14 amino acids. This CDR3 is CASSSDRGNSEQYF. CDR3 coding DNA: TGTGCCAGCAGTTCCGACAGGGGGAACAGCGAGCAGTACTTC.

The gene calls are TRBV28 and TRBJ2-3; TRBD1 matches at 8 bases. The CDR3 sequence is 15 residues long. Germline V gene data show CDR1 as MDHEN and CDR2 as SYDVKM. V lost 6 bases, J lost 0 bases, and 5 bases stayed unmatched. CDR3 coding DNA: TGTGCCAGCAGGAGGACAGGGCCGAGCACAGATACGCAGTATTTT. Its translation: CASRRTGPSTDTQYF.

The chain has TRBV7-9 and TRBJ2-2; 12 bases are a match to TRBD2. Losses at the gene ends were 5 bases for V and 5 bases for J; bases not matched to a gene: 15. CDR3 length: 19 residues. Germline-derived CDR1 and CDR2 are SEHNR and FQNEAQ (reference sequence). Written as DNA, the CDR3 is TGTGCCAGCAGCCAACGAGCATCTAGCGGGAGGGCGGGTACCGGGGAGCTGTTTTTT. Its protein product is CASSQRASSGRAGTGELFF.

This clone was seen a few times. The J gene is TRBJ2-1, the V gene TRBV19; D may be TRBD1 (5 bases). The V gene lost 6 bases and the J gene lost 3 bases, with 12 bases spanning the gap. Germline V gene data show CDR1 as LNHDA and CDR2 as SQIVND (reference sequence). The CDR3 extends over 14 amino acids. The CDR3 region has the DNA TGTGCCAGTAGGGTCCAGGGTAGCTACAATGAGCAGTTCTTC. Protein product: CASRVQGSYNEQFF.

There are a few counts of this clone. The CDR3 spells CASSLGPGGQSLNIQYF. The CDR3 region has the DNA TGTGCCAGCAGCTTGGGGCCGGGGGGACAATCATTGAACATTCAGTACTTC. The J gene is TRBJ2-4, the V gene TRBV5-5; perhaps TRBD2 as D (7 bases). Germline V CDR1 and CDR2: SGHKS, YYEKEE (reference sequence). V was shortened by 0 bases and J by 7 bases, with 20 bases between the two germline ends. This CDR3 is built from 17 residues.

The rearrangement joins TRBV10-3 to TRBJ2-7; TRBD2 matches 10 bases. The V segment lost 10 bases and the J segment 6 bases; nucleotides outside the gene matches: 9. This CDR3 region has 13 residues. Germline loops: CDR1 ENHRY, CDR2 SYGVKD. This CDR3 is CASRLAGEGEQYF. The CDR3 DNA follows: TGTGCCAGTAGGCTAGCGGGAGAAGGCGAGCAGTACTTC.

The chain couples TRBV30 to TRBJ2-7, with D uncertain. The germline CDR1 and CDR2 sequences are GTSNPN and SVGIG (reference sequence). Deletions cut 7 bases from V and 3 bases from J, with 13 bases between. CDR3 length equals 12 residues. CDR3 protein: CAFATGNYEQYF. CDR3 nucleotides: TGTGCCTTCGCGACTGGAAACTACGAGCAGTACTTC.

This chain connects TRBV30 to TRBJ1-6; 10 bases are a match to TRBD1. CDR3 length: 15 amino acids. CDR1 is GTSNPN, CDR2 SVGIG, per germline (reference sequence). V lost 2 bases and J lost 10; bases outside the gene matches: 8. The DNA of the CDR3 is TGTGCCTGGAGTAACCTCCGGGACAGGGGCTCACCCCTCCACTTT. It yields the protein CAWSNLRDRGSPLHF.

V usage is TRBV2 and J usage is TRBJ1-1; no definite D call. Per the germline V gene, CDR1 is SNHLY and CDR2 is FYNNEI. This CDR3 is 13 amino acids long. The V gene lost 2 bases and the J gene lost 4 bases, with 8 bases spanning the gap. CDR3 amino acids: CASSERVTTEAFF. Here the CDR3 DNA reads TGTGCCAGCAGTGAAAGGGTTACCACTGAAGCTTTCTTT.

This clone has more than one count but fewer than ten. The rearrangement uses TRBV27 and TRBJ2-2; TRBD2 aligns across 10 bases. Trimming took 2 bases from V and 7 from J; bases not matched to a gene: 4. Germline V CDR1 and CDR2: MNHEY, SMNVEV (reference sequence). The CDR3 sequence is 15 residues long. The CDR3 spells CASSLLAGAHGELFF. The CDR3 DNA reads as TGTGCCAGCAGTTTACTAGCGGGAGCTCACGGGGAGCTGTTTTTT.

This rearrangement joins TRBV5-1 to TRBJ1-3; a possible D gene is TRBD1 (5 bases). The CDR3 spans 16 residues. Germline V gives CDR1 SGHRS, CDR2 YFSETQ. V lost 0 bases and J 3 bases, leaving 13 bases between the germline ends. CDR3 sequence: CASSLAGAVYGNTIYF. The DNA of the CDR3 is TGCGCCAGCAGCTTGGCTGGGGCGGTTTATGGAAACACCATATATTTT.

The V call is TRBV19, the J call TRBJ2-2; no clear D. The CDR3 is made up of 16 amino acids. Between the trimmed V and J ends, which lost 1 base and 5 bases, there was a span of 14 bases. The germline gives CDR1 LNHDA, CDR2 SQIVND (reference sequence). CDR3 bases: TGTGCCAGTAGTATAGTGGGCTTTCCTATGACCGGGGAGCTGTTTTTT. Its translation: CASSIVGFPMTGELFF. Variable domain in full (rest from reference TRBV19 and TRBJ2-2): DGGITQSPKYLFRKEGQNVTLSCEQNLNHDAMYWYRQDPGQGLRLIYYSQIVNDFQKGDIAEGYSVSREKKESFPLTVTSAQKNPTAFYLCASSIVGFPMTGELFFGEGSRLTVL.

This chain's CDR3 is CASSQGYQETQYF. The DNA of the CDR3 is TGTGCCAGCAGCCAGGGGTACCAAGAGACCCAGTACTTC. The chain links TRBV18 to TRBJ2-5, with D perhaps TRBD1 (6 bases). Germline V gives CDR1 KGHSH, CDR2 LQKENI. This CDR3 is built from 13 residues. The V end lost 8 bases, the J end lost 0 bases, and 10 bases lay between the germline ends.